These 10 T cell receptor beta chains were sequenced from one sample in a study of identical twins listed by TCRdb under 2016. The library came from 5' RACE. The sequencer was an Illumina HiSeq 2000. TCRdb trimmed public reads at Q25 via fastp, called clones via MiXCR and kept in-frame beta chains. Every entry covers one CDR3 protein and lists the most common genes and DNA from its rows. The sample table holds approximately 1.8 million distinct CDR3 sequences, of which about 30% were seen once. Approximately 0.29% of the sample is in the top ten clones. The sequenced sample consisted of cord blood. The source is a newborn girl in good health.

The rearrangement links TRBV5-8 to TRBJ1-2, with 7 bases identical to TRBD1. V shed 2 bases, J shed 4 bases, and the junction held 8 bases outside the gene matches. From germline, CDR1 is SGHTS and CDR2 YDEGEE. The CDR3 loop spans 15 amino acids. For the CDR3, the DNA is TGTGCCAGCAGCTTAAAGGGGGCGACGGCCTATGGCTACACCTTC. It is translated as CASSLKGATAYGYTF.

Only a few counts were recorded for this clonotype. The chain couples TRBV2 to TRBJ1-5; 8 nucleotides match TRBD1. In germline, CDR1 is SNHLY, CDR2 FYNNEI. V was pared by 8 bases and J by 6 bases, with 6 bases of the junction left unmatched. CDR3 length equals 13 residues. Here the CDR3 DNA reads TGTGCCAGCGGCCTGACAGGGGTTCAGCCCCAGCATTTT. It specifies CASGLTGVQPQHF.

The genes are TRBV7-2 and TRBJ2-3, with D possibly being TRBD2 (6 bases). Germline V lookup: CDR1 SGHTA, CDR2 FQGNSA. V lost 2 bases and J 3 bases, leaving 12 bases between the germline ends. The CDR3 has 15 amino acids. The CDR3 DNA is TGTGCCAGCAGCTTATCTCGACTAGGAACAGATACGCAGTATTTT. Translated, it gives CASSLSRLGTDTQYF.

This clonotype was recorded once. Since no conserved phenylalanine or tryptophan closes the CDR3, a read error is the likely cause. The V and J genes are TRBV27 and TRBJ1-1; D gene uncertain. CDR3 length: 14 amino acids. CDR1 is MNHEY, CDR2 SMNVEV, per germline (reference sequence). The V gene lost 2 bases and the J gene lost 1 base, with 8 bases spanning the gap. The CDR3 region has the DNA TGTGCCAGCAGTTTAAGGCCTAAGAACACTGAAGCTTTCGTT. It codes for CASSLRPKNTEAFV.

Concerning this clonotype: The junction does not match germline at one end; this may be a read error. V usage is TRBV20-1 and J usage is TRBJ2-7; 7 nucleotides align to TRBD2. Germline V gene data show CDR1 as DFQATT and CDR2 as SNEGSKA (reference sequence). The length of the CDR3 is 15 residues. The CDR3 DNA follows: TGCAGTGCTAGAGCTCTGGGGGACTACTCCTACAAGCAGTACTTC. This translates into CSARALGDYSYKQYF.

The chain combines TRBV6-5 with TRBJ1-3; D call uncertain. Trimming shortened V by 5 bases and J by 4 bases, and 12 bases separated the two germline ends. Germline values: CDR1 MNHEY, CDR2 SVGAGI. CDR3 size: 14 residues. CDR3 DNA sequence: TGTGCCAGCAGTACCGGAGGTGGAGGAAACACCATATATTTT. The encoded protein is CASSTGGGGNTIYF.

The J gene is TRBJ2-1, the V gene TRBV10-3, with a tentative D call TRBD2 (5 bases). Per germline, CDR1 ENHRY and CDR2 SYGVKD. The CDR3 length is 15 residues. Trimming shortened V by 5 bases and J by 4 bases, and 15 bases separated the two germline ends. CDR3 amino acids: CAISPREGPYNEQFF. CDR3 DNA sequence: TGTGCCATCAGTCCTCGTGAGGGCCCGTACAATGAGCAGTTCTTC.

Note on this clonotype: An end of the junction differs from the germline gene, which may be a read error. The rearrangement links TRBV6-4 to TRBJ2-1; 11 positions agree with TRBD2. The CDR3 has 15 amino acids. Germline V lookup: CDR1 MRHNA, CDR2 SNTAGT. This chain's CDR3 is CARSPRSGGANEQFF. The CDR3 coding sequence is TGTGCCCGCAGTCCGCGTAGCGGGGGGGCAAATGAGCAGTTCTTC.

There are many counts of this clonotype. The V call is TRBV28, the J call TRBJ2-7; D not resolved. V dropped 3 bases and J dropped 6 bases, with 12 bases sitting between them. The CDR3 has 13 amino acids. Germline values: CDR1 MDHEN, CDR2 SYDVKM. CDR3 sequence reads: CASSFYPPTEQYF. The CDR3 coding sequence is TGTGCCAGCAGTTTTTACCCCCCTACCGAGCAGTACTTC.

This rearrangement joins TRBV5-1 to TRBJ2-2; no definite D call. This CDR3 spans 15 amino acids. Germline lookup yields CDR1 SGHRS and CDR2 YFSETQ. V was clipped by 0 bases and J by 5 bases, with 11 bases between them. CDR3 bases: TGCGCCAGCAGCTTGGCTCTCCAGCCGACCGGGGAGCTGTTTTTT. Its protein is CASSLALQPTGELFF.